The present T cell receptor beta chain was sequenced within a study of regulatory T cells. The V end was cut by 0 bases, the J end by 0 bases, with 10 bases between. The CDR3 contains 15 residues. The germline gives CDR1 SGHRS, CDR2 YFSETQ. All CD3G-deficient patients showed autoimmunity, more severe in two. Patients aged 2 to 39 years had fewer naive T cells. Amplification used 52 TRBV primers and 13 TRBJ primers. The method was immunoSEQ multiplex PCR; TCRdb's version includes in-frame clones alone and lacks a portion of them. The sample has tens of thousands of clones, under 95% seen once; the top ten hold around 3.4%. Comment on this clone: The target antigen is unknown.

Study observations and caveats: In patients, unique TRB V-J pairs were restricted and V/J usage skewed, especially in Tregs. Shannon entropy was nonsignificantly lower in patient CD8+ T cells than control CD8+ cells.

The sequenced material came from CD8+ T cells sorted from blood. This receptor was identified in a child younger than 10 with CD3G deficiency. The gene calls are TRBV5-1 and TRBJ2-7, with D possibly TRBD2 on 6 matching bases. CDR3 protein: CASSLGLGLSYEQYF. The DNA for the CDR3 is TGCGCCAGCAGCTTGGGACTAGGTCTCTCCTACGAGCAGTACTTC.